This record looks at one T cell receptor (beta chain) sequence and its context. The CDR3 extends over 15 amino acids. Germline V CDR1 and CDR2: SGHDT, YYEEEE. Trimming took off 0 bases at V and 3 bases at J, with 12 bases between the two ends. Per the authors' pipeline: Reference gene primer amplification gave estimated nucleated cell counts. Measured with immunoSEQ multiplex PCR; TCRdb has only the in-frame clones, and not every one. The DNA gave D and trimming, while V, J and clone size come from that table. The profile shows over 200,000 clones, 80% to 85% of them singletons. These data belong to a study of blood T cell repertoires in COVID-19. Study as a whole: The samples span acute and convalescent COVID-19 from the United States, Italy and Spain.

The source of this sequence is a human donor in a cohort sampled during active COVID-19. The sequenced material came from peripheral blood. This rearrangement joins TRBV5-6 to TRBJ1-2; a possible D gene is TRBD1 (5 bases). CDR3 loop: CASSLARGLYYGYTF. The DNA for the CDR3 is TGTGCCAGCAGCTTGGCACGGGGACTATACTATGGCTACACCTTC.